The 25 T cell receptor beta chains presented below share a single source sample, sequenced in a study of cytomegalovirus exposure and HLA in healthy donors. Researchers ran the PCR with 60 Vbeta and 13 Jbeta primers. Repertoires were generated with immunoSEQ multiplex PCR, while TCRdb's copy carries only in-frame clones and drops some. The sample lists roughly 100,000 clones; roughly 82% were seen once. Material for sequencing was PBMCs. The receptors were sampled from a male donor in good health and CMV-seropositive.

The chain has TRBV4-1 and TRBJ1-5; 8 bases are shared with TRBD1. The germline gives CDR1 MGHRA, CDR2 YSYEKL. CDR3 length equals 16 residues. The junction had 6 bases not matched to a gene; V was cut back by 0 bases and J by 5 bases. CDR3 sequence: CASSQDRGQGDQPQHF. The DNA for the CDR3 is TGCGCCAGCAGCCAAGATCGAGGACAGGGTGATCAGCCCCAGCATTTT.

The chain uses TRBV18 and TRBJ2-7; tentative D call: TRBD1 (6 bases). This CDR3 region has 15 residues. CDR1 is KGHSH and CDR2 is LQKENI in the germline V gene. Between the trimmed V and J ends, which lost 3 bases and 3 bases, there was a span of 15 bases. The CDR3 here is CASSPTGLGNYEQYF. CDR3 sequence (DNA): TGTGCCAGCTCACCCACAGGGTTGGGCAACTACGAGCAGTACTTC.

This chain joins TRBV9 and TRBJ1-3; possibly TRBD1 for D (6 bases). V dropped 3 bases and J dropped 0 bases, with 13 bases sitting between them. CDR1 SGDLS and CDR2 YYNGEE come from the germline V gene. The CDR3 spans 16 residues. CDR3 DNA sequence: TGTGCCAGCAGCGCCACCCAGGGGTACTCTGGAAACACCATATATTTT. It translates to CASSATQGYSGNTIYF.

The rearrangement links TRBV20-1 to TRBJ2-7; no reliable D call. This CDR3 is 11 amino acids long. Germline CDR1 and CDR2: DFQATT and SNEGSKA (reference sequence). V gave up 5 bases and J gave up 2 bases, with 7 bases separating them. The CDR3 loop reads CSASRTYEQYF. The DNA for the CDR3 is TGCAGTGCTTCCCGTACCTACGAGCAGTACTTC.

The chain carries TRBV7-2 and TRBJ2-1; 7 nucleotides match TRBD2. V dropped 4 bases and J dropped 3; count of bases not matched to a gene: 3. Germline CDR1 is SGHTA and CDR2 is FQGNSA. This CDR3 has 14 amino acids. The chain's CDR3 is CASSSWEGYNEQFF. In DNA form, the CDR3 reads TGTGCCAGCAGCTCATGGGAGGGCTACAATGAGCAGTTCTTC.

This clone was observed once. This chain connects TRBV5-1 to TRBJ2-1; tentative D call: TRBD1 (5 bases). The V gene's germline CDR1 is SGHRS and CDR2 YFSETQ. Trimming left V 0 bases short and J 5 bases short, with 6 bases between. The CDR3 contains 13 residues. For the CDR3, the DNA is TGCGCCAGCAGCTTGGTAGGGGACAATGAGCAGTTCTTC. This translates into CASSLVGDNEQFF.

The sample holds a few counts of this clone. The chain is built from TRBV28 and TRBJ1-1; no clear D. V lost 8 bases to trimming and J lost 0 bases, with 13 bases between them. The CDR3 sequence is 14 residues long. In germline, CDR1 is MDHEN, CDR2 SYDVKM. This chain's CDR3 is CASLPHQMNTEAFF. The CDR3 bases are TGTGCCAGCCTCCCCCACCAGATGAACACTGAAGCTTTCTTT.

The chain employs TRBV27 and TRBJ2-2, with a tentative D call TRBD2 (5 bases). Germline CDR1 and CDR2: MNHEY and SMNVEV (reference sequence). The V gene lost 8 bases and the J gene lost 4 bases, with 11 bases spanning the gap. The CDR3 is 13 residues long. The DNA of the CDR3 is TGTGCCAGCGCCGGAGGTTTCACCGGGGAGCTGTTTTTT. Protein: CASAGGFTGELFF.

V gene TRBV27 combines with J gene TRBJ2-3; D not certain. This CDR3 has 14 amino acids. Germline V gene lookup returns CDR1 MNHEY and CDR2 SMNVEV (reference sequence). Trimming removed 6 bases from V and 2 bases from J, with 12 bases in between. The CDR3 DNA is TGTGCCAGCAGGGCCGCCGAAAACACAGATACGCAGTATTTT. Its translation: CASRAAENTDTQYF.

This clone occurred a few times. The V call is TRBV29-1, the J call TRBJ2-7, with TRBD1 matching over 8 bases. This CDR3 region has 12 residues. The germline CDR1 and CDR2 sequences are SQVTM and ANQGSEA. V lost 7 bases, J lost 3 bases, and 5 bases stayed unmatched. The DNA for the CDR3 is TGCAGCGGGGAGACAGGGGACTACGAGCAGTACTTC. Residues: CSGETGDYEQYF.

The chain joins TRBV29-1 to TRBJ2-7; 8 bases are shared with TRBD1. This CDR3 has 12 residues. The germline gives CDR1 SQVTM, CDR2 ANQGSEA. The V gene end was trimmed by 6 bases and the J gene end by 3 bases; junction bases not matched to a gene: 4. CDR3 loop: CSVAGQGYEQYF. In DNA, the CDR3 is TGCAGCGTAGCTGGACAGGGCTACGAGCAGTACTTC.

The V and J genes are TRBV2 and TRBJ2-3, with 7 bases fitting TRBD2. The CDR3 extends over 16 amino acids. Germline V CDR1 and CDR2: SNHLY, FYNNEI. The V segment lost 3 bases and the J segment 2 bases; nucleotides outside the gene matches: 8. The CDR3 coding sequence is TGTGCCAGCAGTGAGCAAGCGGGGCGACTCACAGATACGCAGTATTTT. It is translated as CASSEQAGRLTDTQYF. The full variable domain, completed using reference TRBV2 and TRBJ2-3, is EPEVTQTPSHQVTQMGQEVILRCVPISNHLYFYWYRQILGQKVEFLVSFYNNEISEKSEIFDDQFSVERPDGSNFTLKIRSTKLEDSAMYFCASSEQAGRLTDTQYFGPGTRLTVL.

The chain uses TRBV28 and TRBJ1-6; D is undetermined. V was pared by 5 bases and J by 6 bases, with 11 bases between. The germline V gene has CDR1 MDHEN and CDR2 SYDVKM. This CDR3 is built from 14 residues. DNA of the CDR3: TGTGCCAGCAGTCCGACGGGAGCTAATTCACCCCTCCACTTT. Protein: CASSPTGANSPLHF.

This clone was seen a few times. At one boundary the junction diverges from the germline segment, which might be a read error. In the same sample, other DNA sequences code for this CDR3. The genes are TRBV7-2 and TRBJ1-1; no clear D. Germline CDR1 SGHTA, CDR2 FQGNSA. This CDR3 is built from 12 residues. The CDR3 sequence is CASSLTSGEAFF. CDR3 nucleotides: TGTGCCAGCAGCTTAACTTCCGGGGAAGCCTTCTTT.

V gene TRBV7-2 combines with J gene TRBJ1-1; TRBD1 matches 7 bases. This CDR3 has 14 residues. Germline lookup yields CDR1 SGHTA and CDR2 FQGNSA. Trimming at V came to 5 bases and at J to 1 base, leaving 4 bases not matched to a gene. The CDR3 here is CASSKQGRNTEAFF. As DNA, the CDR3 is TGTGCCAGCAGCAAACAGGGGAGGAACACTGAAGCTTTCTTT.

CDR3 nucleotides: TGTGCCAGCTCACCATCTGGGGGGGCAAGAGATACGCAGTATTTT. As protein: CASSPSGGARDTQYF. V and J are TRBV18 and TRBJ2-3; TRBD2 is a possible D gene (7 bases). In germline, CDR1 is KGHSH, CDR2 LQKENI. This CDR3 spans 15 amino acids. Trimming removed 2 bases from V and 5 bases from J, with 14 bases in between.

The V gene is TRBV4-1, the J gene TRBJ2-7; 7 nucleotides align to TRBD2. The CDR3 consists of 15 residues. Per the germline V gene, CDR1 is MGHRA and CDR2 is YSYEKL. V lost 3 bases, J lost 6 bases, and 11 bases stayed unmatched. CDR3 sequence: CASSHDWRGGSEQYF. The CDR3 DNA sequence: TGCGCCAGCAGCCATGATTGGCGGGGAGGGAGCGAGCAGTACTTC.

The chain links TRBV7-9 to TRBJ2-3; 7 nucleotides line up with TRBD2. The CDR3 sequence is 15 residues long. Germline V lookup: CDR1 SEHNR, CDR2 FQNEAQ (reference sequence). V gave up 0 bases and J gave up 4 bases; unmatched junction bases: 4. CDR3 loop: CASSLAGGPADTQYF. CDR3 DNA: TGTGCCAGCAGCTTAGCGGGAGGGCCTGCAGATACGCAGTATTTT.

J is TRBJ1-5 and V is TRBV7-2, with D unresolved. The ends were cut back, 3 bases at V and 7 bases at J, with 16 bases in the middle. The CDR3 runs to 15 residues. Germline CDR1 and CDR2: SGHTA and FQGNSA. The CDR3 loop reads CASSFVDEELQPQHF. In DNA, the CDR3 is TGTGCCAGCAGCTTTGTTGACGAGGAGCTCCAGCCCCAGCATTTT.

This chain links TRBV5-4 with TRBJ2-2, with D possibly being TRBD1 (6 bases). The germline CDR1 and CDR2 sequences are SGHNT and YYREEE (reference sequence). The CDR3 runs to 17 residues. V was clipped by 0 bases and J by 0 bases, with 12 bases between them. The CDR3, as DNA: TGTGCCAGCAGCTTGGCGGGCAGGGGAACGAACACCGGGGAGCTGTTTTTT. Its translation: CASSLAGRGTNTGELFF.

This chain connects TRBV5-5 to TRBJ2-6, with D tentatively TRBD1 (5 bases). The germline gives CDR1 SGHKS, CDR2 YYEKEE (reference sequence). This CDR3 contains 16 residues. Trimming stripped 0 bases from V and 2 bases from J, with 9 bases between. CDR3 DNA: TGTGCCAGCAGCTTGGGGTCAGGGACTGGGGCCAACGTCCTGACTTTC. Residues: CASSLGSGTGANVLTF.

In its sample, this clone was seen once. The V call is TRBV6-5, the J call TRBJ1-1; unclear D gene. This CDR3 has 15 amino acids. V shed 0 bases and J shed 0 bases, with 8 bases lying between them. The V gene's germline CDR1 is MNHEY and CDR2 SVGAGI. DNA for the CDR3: TGTGCCAGCAGTTACTCGACACTGATGAACACTGAAGCTTTCTTT. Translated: CASSYSTLMNTEAFF.

The CDR3 loop reads CASSLSGVNYEQYF. Here the CDR3 DNA reads TGTGCCAGCAGTTTATCGGGAGTGAACTACGAGCAGTACTTC. The rearrangement uses TRBV27 and TRBJ2-7; D possibly corresponds to TRBD2 (5 bases). Trimming shortened V by 0 bases and J by 3 bases, and 9 bases separated the two germline ends. The CDR3 covers 14 residues. Per the germline V gene, CDR1 is MNHEY and CDR2 is SMNVEV (reference sequence).

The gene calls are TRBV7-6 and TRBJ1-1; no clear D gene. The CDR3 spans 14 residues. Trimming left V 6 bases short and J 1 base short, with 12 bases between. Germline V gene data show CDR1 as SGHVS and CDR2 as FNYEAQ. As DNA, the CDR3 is TGTGCCAGCAGTCCCCGGGGTCGGAACACTGAAGCTTTCTTT. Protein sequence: CASSPRGRNTEAFF.

CDR3 amino acids: CALETGGKLFF. CDR3 bases: TGTGCTCTCGAGACAGGGGGAAAACTGTTTTTT. The genes are TRBV30 and TRBJ1-4, with 9 bases that match TRBD1. Germline values: CDR1 GTSNPN, CDR2 SVGIG (reference sequence). This CDR3 contains 11 residues.